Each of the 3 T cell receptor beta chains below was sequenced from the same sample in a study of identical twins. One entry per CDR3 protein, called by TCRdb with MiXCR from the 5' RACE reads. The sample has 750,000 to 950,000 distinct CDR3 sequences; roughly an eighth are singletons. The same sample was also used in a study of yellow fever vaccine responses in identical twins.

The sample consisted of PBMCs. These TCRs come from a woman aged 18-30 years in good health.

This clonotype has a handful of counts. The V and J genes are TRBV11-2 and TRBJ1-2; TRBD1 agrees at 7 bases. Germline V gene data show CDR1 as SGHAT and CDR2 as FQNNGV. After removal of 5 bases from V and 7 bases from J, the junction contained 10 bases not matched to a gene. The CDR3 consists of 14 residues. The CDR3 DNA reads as TGTGCCAGCAGCCGAGGGACAGTGAGGCGTGGCTACACCTTC. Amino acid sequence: CASSRGTVRRGYTF.

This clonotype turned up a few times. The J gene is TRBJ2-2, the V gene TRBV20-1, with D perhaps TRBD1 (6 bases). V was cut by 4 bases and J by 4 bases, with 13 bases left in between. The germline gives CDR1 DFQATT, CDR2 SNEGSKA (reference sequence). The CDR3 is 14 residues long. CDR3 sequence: CSAMDSRTTGELFF. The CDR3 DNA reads TGCAGTGCTATGGACAGCCGGACCACCGGGGAGCTGTTTTTT.

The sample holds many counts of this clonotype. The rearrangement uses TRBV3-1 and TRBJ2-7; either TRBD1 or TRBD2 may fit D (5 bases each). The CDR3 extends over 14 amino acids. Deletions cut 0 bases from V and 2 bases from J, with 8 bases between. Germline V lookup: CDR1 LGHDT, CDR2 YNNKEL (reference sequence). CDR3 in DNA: TGTGCCAGCAGCCAAGATGGGGGAACCTACGAGCAGTACGTC. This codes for CASSQDGGTYEQYV.